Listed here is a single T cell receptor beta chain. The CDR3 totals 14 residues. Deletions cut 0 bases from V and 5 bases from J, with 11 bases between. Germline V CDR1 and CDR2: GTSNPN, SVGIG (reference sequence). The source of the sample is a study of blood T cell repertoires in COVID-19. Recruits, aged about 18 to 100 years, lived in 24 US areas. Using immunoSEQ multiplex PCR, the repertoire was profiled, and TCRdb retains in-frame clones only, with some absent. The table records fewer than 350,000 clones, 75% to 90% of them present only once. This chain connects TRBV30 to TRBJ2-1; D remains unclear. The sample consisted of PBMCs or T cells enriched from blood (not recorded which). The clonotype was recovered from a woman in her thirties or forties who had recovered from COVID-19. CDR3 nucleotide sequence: TGTGCCTGGAGTGTACTCTCGTCCAACAATGAGCAGTTCTTC. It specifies CAWSVLSSNNEQFF. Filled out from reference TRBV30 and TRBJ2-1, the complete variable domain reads SQTIHQWPATLVQPVGSPLSLECTVEGTSNPNLYWYRQAAGRGLQLLFYSVGIGQISSEVPQNLSASRPQDRQFILSSKKLLLSDSGFYLCAWSVLSSNNEQFFGPGTRLTVL.